This TCR beta chain was sequenced in a study of molecular identifiers for immune sequencing clone quantification. Details on this clonotype: The antigen is unknown.

TCRdb ran MiXCR on the PCR reads and lists one entry per CDR3 protein. The data hold approximately 630,000 distinct CDR3 sequences, with roughly 27% observed a single time. The CDR3 consists of 15 residues. In germline, CDR1 is LNHDA, CDR2 SQIVND (reference sequence). The V segment lost 3 bases and the J segment 3 bases; nucleotides outside the gene matches: 8. Whole-study findings and limits: Investigators reportedly could detect spiked Jurkat TCR RNA from one cell among about a million naive cells.

Based on a CD8+CD4-CCR7+CD45RA+ profile, naive CD8 T cells were sorted. The specimen sequenced was naive CD8+ T cells from blood, with Jurkat cell RNA spiked in. Documented subset: FACS-sorted CD8+CD4-CCR7+CD45RA+ naive T cells. The sequence was obtained from a human donor in good health. Some libraries in this study had Jurkat cell RNA spiked in. V usage is TRBV19 and J usage is TRBJ2-7; 7 nucleotides match TRBD1. The CDR3 here is CASSMASGQIYEQYF. The CDR3 DNA sequence: TGTGCCAGTAGTATGGCCTCGGGACAGATCTACGAGCAGTACTTC.